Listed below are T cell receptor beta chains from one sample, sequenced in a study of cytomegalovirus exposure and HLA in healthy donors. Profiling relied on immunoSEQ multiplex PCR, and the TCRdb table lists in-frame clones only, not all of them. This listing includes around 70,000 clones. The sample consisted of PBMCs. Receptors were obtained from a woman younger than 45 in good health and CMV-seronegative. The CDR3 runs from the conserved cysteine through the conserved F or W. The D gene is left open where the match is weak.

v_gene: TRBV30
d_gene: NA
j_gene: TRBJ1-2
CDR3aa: CAWDRGGYTF
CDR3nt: TGTGCCTGGGATCGCGGAGGCTACACCTTC

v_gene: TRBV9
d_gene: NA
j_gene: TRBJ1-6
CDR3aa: CASSVGRYNSPLHF
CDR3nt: TGTGCCAGCAGCGTAGGGAGGTATAATTCACCCCTCCACTTT

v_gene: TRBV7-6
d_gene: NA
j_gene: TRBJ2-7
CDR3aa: CASSRDISYEQYF
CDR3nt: TGTGCCAGCAGCCGGGACATCTCCTACGAGCAGTACTTC

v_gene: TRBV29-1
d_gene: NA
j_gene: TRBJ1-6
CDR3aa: CSAQTVGNSPLHF
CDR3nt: TGCAGCGCTCAGACAGTTGGGAATTCACCCCTACACTTT

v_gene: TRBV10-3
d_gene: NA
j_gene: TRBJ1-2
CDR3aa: CAISEGQRNYGYTF
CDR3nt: TGTGCCATCAGTGAGGGACAGAGGAACTATGGCTACACCTTC

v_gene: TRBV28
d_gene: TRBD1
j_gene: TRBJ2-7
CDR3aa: CASRQGGTYEQYF
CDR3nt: TGTGCCAGCCGACAGGGGGGGACCTACGAGCAGTACTTC

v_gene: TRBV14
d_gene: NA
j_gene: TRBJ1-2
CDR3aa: CASSQEPFYGYTF
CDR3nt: TGTGCCAGCAGCCAGGAGCCTTTCTATGGCTACACCTTC

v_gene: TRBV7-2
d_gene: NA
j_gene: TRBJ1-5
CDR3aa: CASSLAGSQPQHF
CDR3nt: TGTGCCAGCAGCTTAGCAGGGAGTCAGCCCCAGCATTTT

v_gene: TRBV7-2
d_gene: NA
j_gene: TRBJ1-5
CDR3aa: CASSPGGGLEPQHF
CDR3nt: TGTGCCAGCAGCCCCGGCGGCGGCCTTGAGCCCCAGCATTTT

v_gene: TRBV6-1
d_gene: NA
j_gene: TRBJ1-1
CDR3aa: CASSVWGPEEAFF
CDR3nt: TGTGCCAGCAGTGTATGGGGGCCAGAAGAAGCTTTCTTT

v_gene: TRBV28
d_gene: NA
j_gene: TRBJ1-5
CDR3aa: CASSLTGSSYSNQPQHF
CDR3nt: TGTGCCAGCAGTTTAACAGGGAGTAGTTATAGCAATCAGCCCCAGCATTTT

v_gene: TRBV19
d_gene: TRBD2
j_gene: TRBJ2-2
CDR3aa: CASRASGGTGELFF
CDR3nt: TGTGCCAGTAGGGCTAGCGGGGGGACCGGGGAGCTGTTTTTT

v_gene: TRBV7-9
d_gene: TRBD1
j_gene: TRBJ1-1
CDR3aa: CASSLEGRGQETFF
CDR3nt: TGTGCCAGCAGCTTGGAAGGAAGGGGGCAGGAAACTTTCTTT

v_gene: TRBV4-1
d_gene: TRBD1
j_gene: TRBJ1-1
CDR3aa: CASSLQGGNTEAFF
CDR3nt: TGCGCCAGCAGCTTGCAGGGGGGGAACACTGAAGCTTTCTTT

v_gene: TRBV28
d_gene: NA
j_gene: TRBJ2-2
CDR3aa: CASSPTTGELFF
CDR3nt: TGTGCCAGCAGTCCTACCACCGGGGAGCTGTTTTTT

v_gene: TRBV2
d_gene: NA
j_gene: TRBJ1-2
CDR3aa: CASGWDIFYGYTF
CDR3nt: TGTGCCAGCGGGTGGGACATTTTCTATGGCTACACCTTC

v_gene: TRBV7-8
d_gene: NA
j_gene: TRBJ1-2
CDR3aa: CASSLFRPVDYGYTF
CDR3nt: TGTGCCAGCAGCTTATTCCGTCCGGTGGACTATGGCTACACCTTC